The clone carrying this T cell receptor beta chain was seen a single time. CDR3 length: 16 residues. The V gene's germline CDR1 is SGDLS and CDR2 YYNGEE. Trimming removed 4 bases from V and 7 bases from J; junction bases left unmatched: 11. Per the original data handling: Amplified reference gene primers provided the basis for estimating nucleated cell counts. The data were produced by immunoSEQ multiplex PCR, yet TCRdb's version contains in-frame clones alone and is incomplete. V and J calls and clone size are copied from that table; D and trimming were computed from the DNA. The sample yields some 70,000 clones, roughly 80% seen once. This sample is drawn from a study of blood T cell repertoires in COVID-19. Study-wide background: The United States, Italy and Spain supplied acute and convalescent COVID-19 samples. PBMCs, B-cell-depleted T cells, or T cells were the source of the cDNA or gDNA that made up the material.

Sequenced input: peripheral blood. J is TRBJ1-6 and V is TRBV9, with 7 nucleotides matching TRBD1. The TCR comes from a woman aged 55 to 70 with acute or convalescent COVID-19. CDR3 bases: TGTGCCAGCAGCCAGGTCAGGGGGGTGGGCAATTCACCCCTCCACTTT. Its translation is CASSQVRGVGNSPLHF.